Each of the 14 T cell receptor beta chains below was sequenced from the same sample in a study of T cell responses to AZD1222 COVID-19 vaccine. TCRdb keeps only in-frame clones here, not all; method: immunoSEQ multiplex PCR. The table shows 75,000 to 100,000 clones, with about 88% occurring only once. This specimen was peripheral blood, taken on day 0 of AZD1222 vaccination. Source of these receptors: an adult in good health.

The V call is TRBV11-1, the J call TRBJ1-1; 11 positions match TRBD1. The CDR3 runs to 16 residues. The germline gives CDR1 SGHAT, CDR2 FQDESV (reference sequence). J was trimmed by 7 bases and V by 5 bases; bases with no gene match: 12. As DNA, the CDR3 is TGTGCCAGCAGCGGATGGACAGGGGGCTTCTCTAGTGAAGCTTTCTTT. Translation gives CASSGWTGGFSSEAFF.

The chain is built from TRBV24-1 and TRBJ1-5; tentatively, D is TRBD1 (5 bases). This CDR3 is built from 15 residues. V was shortened by 3 bases and J by 5 bases, with 13 bases between the two germline ends. Germline loops: CDR1 KGHDR, CDR2 SFDVKD. The CDR3 sequence is CATSDNRGGDQPQHF. In DNA, the CDR3 is TGTGCCACCAGTGATAATAGGGGAGGGGATCAGCCCCAGCATTTT.

V and J are TRBV2 and TRBJ2-1, with 13 bases identical to TRBD2. Trimming took 4 bases from V and 11 from J; bases not matched to a gene: 8. CDR1 and CDR2 (germline): SNHLY, FYNNEI. The CDR3 covers 15 residues. The CDR3 nucleotides read TGTGCCAGCAGTGCAAGACTAGCGGGGGGAATGAAGCAGTTCTTC. The encoded protein is CASSARLAGGMKQFF. Variable domain in full (rest from reference TRBV2 and TRBJ2-1): EPEVTQTPSHQVTQMGQEVILRCVPISNHLYFYWYRQILGQKVEFLVSFYNNEISEKSEIFDDQFSVERPDGSNFTLKIRSTKLEDSAMYFCASSARLAGGMKQFFGPGTRLTVL.

V is TRBV6-5 and J is TRBJ1-6; D is uncertain. The germline V gene has CDR1 MNHEY and CDR2 SVGAGI. The ends were cut back, 11 bases at V and 3 bases at J, with 11 bases in the middle. The CDR3 is 13 amino acids. Here the CDR3 reads CAAASDYNSPLHF. The CDR3 nucleotides read TGTGCCGCGGCAAGCGACTATAATTCACCCCTCCACTTT.

Here the CDR3 DNA reads TGTGCCAGCAGTCTTGGACAGGGAAACTACGAGCAGTACTTC. Translated: CASSLGQGNYEQYF. The chain is built from TRBV6-5 and TRBJ2-7; TRBD1 matches at 8 bases. CDR1 is MNHEY and CDR2 is SVGAGI in the germline V gene. V trimming: 5 bases; J trimming: 3 bases; junction bases outside the gene matches: 6. This CDR3 has 14 amino acids.

The rearrangement links TRBV30 to TRBJ2-3; D may be TRBD2 (7 bases). Trimming removed 1 base from V and 1 base from J, with 12 bases in between. The CDR3 covers 15 residues. The germline CDR1 and CDR2 sequences are GTSNPN and SVGIG (reference sequence). DNA for the CDR3: TGTGCCTGGAGTGGAAGGGGGGGAGGCACAGATACGCAGTATTTT. Translation: CAWSGRGGGTDTQYF.

The rearrangement links TRBV5-6 to TRBJ2-3, with 8 bases that match TRBD1. After removal of 1 base from V and 11 bases from J, the junction contained 9 bases not matched to a gene. The CDR3 spans 14 residues. The germline gives CDR1 SGHDT, CDR2 YYEEEE. The CDR3, as DNA: TGTGCCAGCAGCTTGCTGGCAGGGGGCTGGGTGCAGTATTTT. It yields the protein CASSLLAGGWVQYF.

This clone was seen a handful of times. The rearrangement uses TRBV7-9 and TRBJ2-3; D not certain. Trimming pared 5 bases from V and 6 bases from J, leaving 6 bases between. Germline CDR1 reads SEHNR; CDR2 reads FQNEAQ (reference sequence). The CDR3 has 11 amino acids. CDR3 in amino acids: CASSRKDTQYF. The CDR3 bases are TGTGCCAGCAGCCGTAAGGATACGCAGTATTTT.

In this sample, this clone turned up a few times. The chain employs TRBV10-2 and TRBJ1-6; D is uncertain. CDR3 length: 15 residues. The V and J ends lost 0 bases and 8 bases respectively, with 11 bases between them. Germline-derived CDR1 and CDR2 are WSHSY and SAAADI. CDR3 in DNA: TGCGCCAGCAGTGAGTCGCGAGGGCCGCATTCACCCCTCCACTTT. Translation: CASSESRGPHSPLHF.

This chain uses TRBV6-1 with TRBJ2-2, with 10 nucleotides matching TRBD1. The CDR3 is 17 amino acids. Losses at the gene ends were 4 bases for V and 4 bases for J; bases not matched to a gene: 9. The V gene's germline CDR1 is MNHNS and CDR2 SASEGT. The CDR3 DNA reads TGTGCCAGCAGTGCGGGACAGGGGATCTGGGTCACCGGGGAGCTGTTTTTT. It translates to CASSAGQGIWVTGELFF.

The chain uses TRBV3-1 (or the pseudogene TRBV3-2) and TRBJ2-2; no clear D. Per the germline V gene, CDR1 is LGHDT and CDR2 is YNNKEL (reference sequence). Trimming cost V 3 bases and J 3 bases, with 11 bases left between them. The CDR3 sequence is 15 residues long. The CDR3 DNA reads as TGTGCCAGCAGCCATCGGTCCCGGTACACCGGGGAGCTGTTTTTT. As protein: CASSHRSRYTGELFF.

This clone was observed a handful of times. The V gene is TRBV4-2, the J gene TRBJ1-4; possible D gene TRBD1, 5 bases. Trimming stripped 1 base from V and 7 bases from J, with 13 bases between. Germline loops: CDR1 LGHNA, CDR2 YNFKEQ. This CDR3 has 15 residues. CDR3 amino acids: CASSQGPGSTEKLFF. Here the CDR3 DNA reads TGTGCCAGCAGCCAAGGTCCAGGGTCGACTGAAAAACTGTTTTTT.

The chain joins TRBV4-3 to TRBJ1-4, with TRBD1 identical over 7 bases. Germline loops: CDR1 LGHNA, CDR2 YSLEER. The CDR3 totals 17 residues. Trimming cost V 0 bases and J 8 bases; bases outside gene matches: 12. The CDR3 here is CASSQERQGMSNEKLFF. The CDR3 nucleotides are TGCGCCAGCAGCCAAGAAAGACAGGGAATGAGTAACGAAAAACTGTTTTTT.

The V and J genes are TRBV7-6 and TRBJ2-2; tentatively, D is TRBD2 (6 bases). The V and J ends lost 1 base and 6 bases respectively, with 9 bases between them. The germline V gene encodes CDR1 SGHVS and CDR2 FNYEAQ. The CDR3 is 14 amino acids. The DNA of the CDR3 is TGTGCCAGCAGCTTAGTTGGCGGGGCCGGGGAGCTGTTTTTT. Encoded protein: CASSLVGGAGELFF.